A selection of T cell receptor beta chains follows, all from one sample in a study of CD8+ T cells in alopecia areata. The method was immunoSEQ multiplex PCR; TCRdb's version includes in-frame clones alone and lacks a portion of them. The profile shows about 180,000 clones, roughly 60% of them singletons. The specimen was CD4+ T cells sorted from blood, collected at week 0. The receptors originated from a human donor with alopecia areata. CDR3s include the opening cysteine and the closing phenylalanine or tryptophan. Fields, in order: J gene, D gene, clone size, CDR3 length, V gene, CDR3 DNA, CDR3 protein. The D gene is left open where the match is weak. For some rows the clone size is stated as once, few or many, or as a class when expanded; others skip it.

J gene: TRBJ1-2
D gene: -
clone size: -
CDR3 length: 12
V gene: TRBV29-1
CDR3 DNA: TGCAGCGTTACATCAAGGTTCCATGGCTACACCTTC
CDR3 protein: CSVTSRFHGYTF

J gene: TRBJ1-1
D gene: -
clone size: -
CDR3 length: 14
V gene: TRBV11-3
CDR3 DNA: TGTGCCAGCAGTTCTACAGGGTATGGCACTGAAGCTTTCTTT
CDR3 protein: CASSSTGYGTEAFF

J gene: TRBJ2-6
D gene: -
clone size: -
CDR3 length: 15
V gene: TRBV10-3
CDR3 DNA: TGTGCCATCAGTGAGTCGGGAGCAGGGGCCAACGTCCTGACTTTC
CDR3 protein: CAISESGAGANVLTF

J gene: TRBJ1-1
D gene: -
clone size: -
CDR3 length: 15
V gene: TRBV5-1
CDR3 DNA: TGCGCCAGCAGCTTGGCCTCCGGGGGCAACACTGAAGCTTTCTTT
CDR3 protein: CASSLASGGNTEAFF

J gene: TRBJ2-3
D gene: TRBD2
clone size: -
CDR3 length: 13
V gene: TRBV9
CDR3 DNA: TGTGCCAGCAGGAGCGGGGGGACAGATACGCAGTATTTT
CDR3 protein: CASRSGGTDTQYF

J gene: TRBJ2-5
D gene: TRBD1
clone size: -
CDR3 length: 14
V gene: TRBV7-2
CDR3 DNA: TGTGCCAGCAGAACGACAGGGGTCCAAGAGACCCAGTACTTC
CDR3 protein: CASRTTGVQETQYF

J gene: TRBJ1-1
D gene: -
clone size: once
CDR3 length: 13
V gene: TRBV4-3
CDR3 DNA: TGCGCCAGCAGCCAAGAAACGAACACTGAAGCTTTCTTT
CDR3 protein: CASSQETNTEAFF

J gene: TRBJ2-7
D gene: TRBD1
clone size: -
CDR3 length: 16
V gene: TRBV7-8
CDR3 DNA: TGTGCCAGCAGCCCTACCCGGGCAGGGGGCGACTACGAGCAGTACTTC
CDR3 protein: CASSPTRAGGDYEQYF

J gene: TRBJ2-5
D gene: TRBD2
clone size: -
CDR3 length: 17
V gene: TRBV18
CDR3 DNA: TGTGCCAGCTCACCACCGACGGGGACTAAATATGGAGAGACCCAGTACTTC
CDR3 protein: CASSPPTGTKYGETQYF

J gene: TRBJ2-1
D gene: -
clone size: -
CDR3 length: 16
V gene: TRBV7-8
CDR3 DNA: TGTGCCAGCAGCCGGGGGGCTGACCCCCAGTTTAATGAGCAGTTCTTC
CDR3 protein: CASSRGADPQFNEQFF

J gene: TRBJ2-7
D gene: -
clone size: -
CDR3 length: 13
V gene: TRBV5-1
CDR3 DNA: TGCGCCAGCAGCCTACCGGACCGTCACGAGCAGTACTTC
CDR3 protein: CASSLPDRHEQYF

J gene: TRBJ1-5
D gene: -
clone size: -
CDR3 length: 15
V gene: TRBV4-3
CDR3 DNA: TGCGCCAGCAGCCAAGACTGGGCAGGGGTGCAGCCCCAGCATTTT
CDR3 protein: CASSQDWAGVQPQHF

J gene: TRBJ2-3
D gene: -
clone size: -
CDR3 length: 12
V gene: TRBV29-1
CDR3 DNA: TGCAGCGTTGAAGAGAAAGCAGATACGCATTATTTT
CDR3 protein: CSVEEKADTHYF

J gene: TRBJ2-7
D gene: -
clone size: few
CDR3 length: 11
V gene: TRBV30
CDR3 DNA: TGTGCCTGGATTAAGGGATCCGAGCAGTACTTC
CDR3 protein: CAWIKGSEQYF

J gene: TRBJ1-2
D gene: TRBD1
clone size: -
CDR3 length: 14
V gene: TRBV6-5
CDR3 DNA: TGTGCCAGCAGTACCACAGGGGGCGGCTATGGCTACACCTTC
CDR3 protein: CASSTTGGGYGYTF

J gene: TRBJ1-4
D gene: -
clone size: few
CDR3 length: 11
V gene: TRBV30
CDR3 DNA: TGTGCCTGGGGGAGCAATGAAAAACTGTTTTTT
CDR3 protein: CAWGSNEKLFF

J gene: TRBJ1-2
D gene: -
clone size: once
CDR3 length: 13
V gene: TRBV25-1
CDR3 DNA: TGTGCCAGCAGTGAATACGACAGCTATGGCTACACCTTC
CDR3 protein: CASSEYDSYGYTF

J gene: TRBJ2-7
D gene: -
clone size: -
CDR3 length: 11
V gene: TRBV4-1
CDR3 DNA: TGCGCCAGTGGGCAGAAGTACGAGCAGTACTTC
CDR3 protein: CASGQKYEQYF

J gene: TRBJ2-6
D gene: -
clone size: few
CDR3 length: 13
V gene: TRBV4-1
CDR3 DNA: TGCGCCAGCAGCCACTCTGGGGCCAACGTCCTGACTTTC
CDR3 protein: CASSHSGANVLTF

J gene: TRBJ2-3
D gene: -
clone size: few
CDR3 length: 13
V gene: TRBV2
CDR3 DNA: TGTGCCAGCAGTGACGGTAGCACAGATACGCAGTATTTT
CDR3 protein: CASSDGSTDTQYF

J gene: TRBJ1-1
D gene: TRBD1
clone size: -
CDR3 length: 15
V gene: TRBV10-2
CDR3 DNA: TGCGCCAGCAGTAAGACAGGGGGCGCGAACACTGAAGCTTTCTTT
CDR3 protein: CASSKTGGANTEAFF

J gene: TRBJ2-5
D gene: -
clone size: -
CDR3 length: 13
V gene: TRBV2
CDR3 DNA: TGTGCCAGCAGGAGGGTGAGGCAAGAGACCCAGTACTTC
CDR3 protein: CASRRVRQETQYF

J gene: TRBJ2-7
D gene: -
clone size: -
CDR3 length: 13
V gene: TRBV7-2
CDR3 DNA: TGTGCCAGCAGCTTGGGGTATGTGAGCGAGCAGTACTTC
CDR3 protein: CASSLGYVSEQYF

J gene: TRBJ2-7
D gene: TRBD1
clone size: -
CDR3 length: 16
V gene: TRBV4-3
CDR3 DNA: TGCGCCAGCAGCCAAGATCTTGAGACAGGGGACTACGAGCAGTACTTC
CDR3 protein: CASSQDLETGDYEQYF

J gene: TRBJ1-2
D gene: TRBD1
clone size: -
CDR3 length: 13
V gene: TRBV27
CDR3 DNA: TGTGCCAGCAGAGACAGGGGGCGCGTGGGCTACACCTTC
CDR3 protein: CASRDRGRVGYTF

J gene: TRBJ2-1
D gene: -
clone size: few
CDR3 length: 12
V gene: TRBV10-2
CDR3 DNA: TGCGCCAGCAGTGCCCTGGGTAATGAGCAGTTCTTC
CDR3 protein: CASSALGNEQFF

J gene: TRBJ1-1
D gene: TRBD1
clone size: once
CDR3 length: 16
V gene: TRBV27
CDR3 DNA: TGTGCCAGCAGTTCAAGGACAGGTTCCATCAAAATCGGGGCTTTCTTT
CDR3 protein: CASSSRTGSIKIGAFF

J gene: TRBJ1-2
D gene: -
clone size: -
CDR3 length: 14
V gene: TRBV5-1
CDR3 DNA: TGCGCCAGCAGCTTGGATCTTCGAAACTATGGCTACACCTTC
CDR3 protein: CASSLDLRNYGYTF

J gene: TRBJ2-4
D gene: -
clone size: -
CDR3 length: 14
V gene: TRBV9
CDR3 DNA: TGTGCCAGCAGCGTAACGGCGATGGGAAACATTCAGTACTTC
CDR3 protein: CASSVTAMGNIQYF

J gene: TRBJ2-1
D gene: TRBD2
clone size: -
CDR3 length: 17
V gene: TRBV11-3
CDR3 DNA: TGTGCCAGCAGCTTAGGGACAACAGCGGGGGGGCCCTATGAGCAGTTCTTC
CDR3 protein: CASSLGTTAGGPYEQFF

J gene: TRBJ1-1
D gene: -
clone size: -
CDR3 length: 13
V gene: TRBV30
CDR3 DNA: TGTGCCTGCGCCGGGCAGGGGAGGCCTGAAGCTTTCTTT
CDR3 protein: CACAGQGRPEAFF

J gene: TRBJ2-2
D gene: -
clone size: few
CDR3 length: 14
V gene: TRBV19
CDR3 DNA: TGTGCCAGTGGTTTTCAGGGGAACACCGGGGAGCTGTTTTTT
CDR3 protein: CASGFQGNTGELFF

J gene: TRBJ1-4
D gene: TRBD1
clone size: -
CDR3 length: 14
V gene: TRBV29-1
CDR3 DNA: TGCAGCGTTGAGCAAACAGGGGCGGGGGAAAAACTGTTTTTT
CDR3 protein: CSVEQTGAGEKLFF

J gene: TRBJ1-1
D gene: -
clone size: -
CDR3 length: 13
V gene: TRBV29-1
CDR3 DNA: TGCAGCGTTGAAGACCTCGAGGGTACTGAAGCTTTCTTT
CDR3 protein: CSVEDLEGTEAFF

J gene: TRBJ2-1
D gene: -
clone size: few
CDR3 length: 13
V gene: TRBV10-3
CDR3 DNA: TGTGCCATCAGTGAGTTTGAGAACAATGAGCAGTTCTTC
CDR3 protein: CAISEFENNEQFF

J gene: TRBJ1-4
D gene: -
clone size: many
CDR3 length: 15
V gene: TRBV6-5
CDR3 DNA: TGTGCCAGCAGTTACTCGGGGGAAACTAATGAAAAACTGTTTTTT
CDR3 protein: CASSYSGETNEKLFF

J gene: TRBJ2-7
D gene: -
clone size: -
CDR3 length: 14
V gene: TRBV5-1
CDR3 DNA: TGCGCCAGCAGCTTGAATCCCTACTCCTACGAGCAGTACTTC
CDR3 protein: CASSLNPYSYEQYF